Sequencing of this T cell receptor (beta chain) was carried out in a study of T cells after yellow fever vaccination. Study overall: Some fractions had low cell numbers, and these were prepared with SMART-Seq v4 Ultra Low Input.

V shed 5 bases and J shed 4 bases, with 11 bases lying between them. The germline V gene encodes CDR1 MNHEY and CDR2 SVGAGI. This CDR3 is 13 amino acids long. TCR cDNA, made by 5'RACE template switching, carried an added universal primer site and UMIs. MiXCR was run by TCRdb on the 5' RACE reads, yielding one entry per CDR3 protein. The sample records 100,000 to 150,000 distinct CDR3 sequences, about 8.2% being singletons. The study, taken as a whole, reports: It was the secondary response that reached its peak faster, day 5 versus 15, but it was weaker. Within FACS-sorted repertoires, abundant clonotypes contaminating from the bulk population could be present.

On this clonotype: Its antigen remains unknown.

The sequence was collected from a man aged 18-30 years who received the YFV17D yellow fever vaccine. Sequenced here: CD8+ T cells sorted from PBMCs, sampled on the day of the yellow fever booster vaccination. The rearrangement uses TRBV6-5 and TRBJ1-2; D possibly corresponds to TRBD1 (5 bases). The CDR3 region has the DNA TGTGCCAGCAGTCAGGGAACCCTCTATGGCTACACCTTC. The encoded protein is CASSQGTLYGYTF.